This T cell receptor beta chain was documented in a study of vaccination effects on CD4 cells after COVID-19. Whole-study context: Participants were given two doses of BNT162b2 or mRNA-1273 vaccine.

Study-wide points: Marked clonal contraction of infection- and vaccine-induced clones was seen late after vaccination.

Germline CDR1 reads MNHEY; CDR2 reads SMNVEV (reference sequence). The CDR3 has 12 amino acids. V was clipped by 6 bases and J by 4 bases; unmatched bases: 2. With the ViraFEST assay, the study expanded antigen-specific CD4+ T cells using viral peptide pools, then sequenced them. Subsequent to 10 days of culture, CD4+ T cells were isolated. Testing of the vaccine recipients showed negative nucleocapsid antibodies and no prior SARS-CoV-2 infection. It was with approximately 10 IU/ml IL-2 and about 10 ug/ml peptides that some 2 million PBMC per well were cultured. Half of the medium was exchanged for IL-2 medium on both days 3 and 7. This clone was seen a single time. Its cognate antigen is unknown. The method was immunoSEQ multiplex PCR; TCRdb's version includes in-frame clones alone and lacks a portion of them. The repertoire holds approximately 28,000 clones, with about 70% as singletons.

The sample here was CD4+ T cells from PBMCs cultured with HCoV-NL63 spike peptides, taken before COVID-19 vaccination. The sequence derives from a human donor who received a COVID-19 vaccine. V usage is TRBV27 and J usage is TRBJ2-5, with 7 bases identical to TRBD1. CDR3 loop: CASRRQGETQYF. CDR3 DNA: TGTGCCAGCAGAAGACAGGGAGAGACCCAGTACTTC.